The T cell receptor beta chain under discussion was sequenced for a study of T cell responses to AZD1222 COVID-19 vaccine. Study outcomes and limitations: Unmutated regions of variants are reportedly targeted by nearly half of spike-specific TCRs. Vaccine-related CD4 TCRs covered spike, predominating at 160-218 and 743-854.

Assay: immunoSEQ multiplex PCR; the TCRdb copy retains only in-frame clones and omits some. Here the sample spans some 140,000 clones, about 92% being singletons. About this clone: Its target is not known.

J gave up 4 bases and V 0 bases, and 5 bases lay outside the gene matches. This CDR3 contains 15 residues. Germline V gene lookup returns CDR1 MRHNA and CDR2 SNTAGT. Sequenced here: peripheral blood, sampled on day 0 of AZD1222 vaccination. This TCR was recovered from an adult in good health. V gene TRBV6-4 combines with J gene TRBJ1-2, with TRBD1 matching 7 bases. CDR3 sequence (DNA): TGTGCCAGCAGTGACTCAGGGGGCCGGAGCTATGGCTACACCTTC. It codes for CASSDSGGRSYGYTF.